This T cell receptor (beta chain) originates from a study of blood T cells in healthy people across ages (dated by TCRdb to the mid-2010s). Regarding the complete study: In model experiments, template switching captured roughly one uniquely barcoded TCR beta cDNA molecule for every two T cells. Two additional independent replicas of 1 million unique cDNA reads from the same blood draw were analyzed for two donors (one aged 18 to 30 and one aged 80 or older). Four age groups were formed from the donors: young (average approximately 15 years), middle-aged (approximately 39), aged (under 70) and long-lived (roughly 88). Age-related changes in TCR beta repertoire diversity were measured in the study by deep sequencing normalized with unique cDNA molecular identifiers. To avoid experimental bias, donors of different ages were spread randomly across the sequencing lanes. Study-wide findings and limitations: Because donor CMV infection status was unknown, age-related changes in expanded clonotypes were potentially confounded. Compared with the aged group, the long-lived group had more naive CD4+ T cells, fewer expanded clones and increased TCR diversity, suggesting age selection. Estimates of total diversity based on one million sequenced T cells were regarded as lower bounds and as underestimates. There was a strong correlation between observed TCR beta diversity and the percentage of naive T cells measured by flow cytometry. Observed TCR beta diversity per million T cells fell roughly linearly with age, and a significant reduction was already apparent by age about 43. Conclusive comparison of naive and antigen-experienced compartments was prevented by the profiling of bulk unsorted PBMCs.

Donors were under 40 systemically healthy Caucasian individuals from Russia aged roughly 6 to 100 years. Roughly 10 milliliters of peripheral blood were collected from each donor into EDTA-treated Vacutainer tubes. Ficoll-Paque density-gradient centrifugation was used to isolate PBMCs, with at least 6.5 million per sample. Trizol reagent was used to extract total RNA from PBMCs, with at least 6 micrograms per sample. For every donor, an aliquot of PBMCs went through flow cytometry to measure the percentages of naive CD45RAhigh/CD27high T cells. In the case of this clonotype: Its antigen is currently not known. Base quality data are lacking; no much larger clone is found one base away.

Receptor libraries were prepared by 5' RACE. TCRdb shows the sequencer as Illumina HiSeq 2500. A second roughly 6 to 11 cycle PCR used a sample-barcoded 5' primer and a J-beta primer mix. A template-switch 5' adaptor carrying 12 random nucleotides introduced a unique molecular identifier onto each TCR beta cDNA molecule. Each sample yielded at least 3 million CDR3-containing paired-end reads. First-strand cDNA was synthesized from all RNA with the Mint cDNA synthesis kit, primed by a TRBC-specific oligonucleotide. Following uracil-DNA glycosylase treatment, all cDNA underwent a first 18-cycle PCR with the universal primers M1SS and BC2_uni_R. As for the authors' bioinformatics: For normalization, 1 million high-quality reads, each with a distinct molecular identifier, were randomly selected from each sample. Reads with shared molecular identifiers were discarded instead of being binned into consensus sequences. MiTCR, with a Q25 quality threshold and the strictest error-elimination algorithm, was used for CDR3 identification, clonotype clustering and error correction. A nonparametric unseen species model using Euler transformation provided a lower-bound estimate of total TCR beta diversity. TCRdb cleaned the public reads at Q25 with fastp, built clones with MiXCR and kept in-frame beta chains. Duplicate CDR3 protein sequences are folded into a single record with the most common DNA and genes. V and J calls and clone size were set by TCRdb, not the authors. The sample contains about 1.1 million distinct CDR3 sequences, 30% to 40% of them found a single time. The top ten clonotypes cover roughly 13% of the sample.

The sequenced material came from blood. The TCR comes from a man aged 18 to 35 in good health.

The CDR3 protein sequence reads: CASSHNLWEGYSYEQYF. The bases are TGCGCCAGCAGCCACAATCTCTGGGAAGGTTACTCCTACGAGCAGTACTTC. The chain is made from TRBV4-3 and TRBJ2-7, with the D gene call left open. Cut back by 3 bases and 0 bases, the V and J ends lie 18 bases apart. The CDR3 covers 17 residues, taking in both the cysteine and the phenylalanine. The sequence is cut down to CDR3 DNA, 51 bases in frame from base 1. The CDR1 and CDR2 encoded by the germline V gene are LGHNA and YSLEER.